The 30 T cell receptor beta chains reported below all come from one sample, sequenced in a study of cytomegalovirus exposure and HLA in healthy donors. Profiled with immunoSEQ multiplex PCR; TCRdb holds only in-frame clones, not every one. The repertoire holds 43,000 or so clones, with around 90% as singletons. The sequencing sample was made of PBMCs. The receptors were sampled from a man between 18 and 29 years old in good health and CMV-seronegative.

The chain couples TRBV2 to TRBJ2-3; 8 bases are a match to TRBD1. Germline V gene data show CDR1 as SNHLY and CDR2 as FYNNEI. The V and J ends lost 2 bases and 4 bases, in that order; junction bases with no gene match: 11. This CDR3 has 17 residues. CDR3 sequence (DNA): TGTGCCAGCAGTGAATACGGACAGGGAGGTTGGCCAGATACGCAGTATTTT. Translating gives CASSEYGQGGWPDTQYF.

The gene calls are TRBV29-1 and TRBJ1-1; TRBD1 aligns across 9 bases. Germline values: CDR1 SQVTM, CDR2 ANQGSEA. Losses at the gene ends were 7 bases for V and 4 bases for J; bases not matched to a gene: 4. This CDR3 region has 12 residues. The CDR3, as DNA: TGCAGCGGGATGACAGGGGGCACTGAAGCTTTCTTT. Amino acids: CSGMTGGTEAFF.

The rearrangement uses TRBV18 and TRBJ2-3, with 8 nucleotides matching TRBD1. CDR1 and CDR2 (germline): KGHSH, LQKENI. CDR3 size: 14 residues. Trimming at V came to 5 bases and at J to 6 bases, leaving 7 bases not matched to a gene. CDR3 in amino acids: CASSKGQVRDTQYF. Here the CDR3 DNA reads TGTGCCAGCTCAAAGGGACAGGTGCGGGATACGCAGTATTTT.

This clone has only one observation. J is TRBJ2-1 and V is TRBV16; D not certain. The CDR3 extends over 14 amino acids. V lost 1 base and J 8 bases, leaving 12 bases between the germline ends. Germline-derived CDR1 and CDR2 are KGHSY and FQNENV. CDR3 residues: CASSQFLVSDEQFF. The CDR3 nucleotides read TGTGCCAGCAGCCAATTCTTAGTCTCGGATGAGCAGTTCTTC.

The genes are TRBV7-9 and TRBJ2-5; maybe TRBD1 (5 bases). This CDR3 contains 15 residues. The germline V gene has CDR1 SEHNR and CDR2 FQNEAQ (reference sequence). The germline V and J ends were trimmed by 3 bases and 2 bases, with 13 bases remaining between them. The CDR3: CASSLGLAGQETQYF. For the CDR3, the DNA is TGTGCCAGCAGCTTGGGATTGGCAGGGCAAGAGACCCAGTACTTC. The full variable domain, its missing parts supplied by reference TRBV7-9 and TRBJ2-5, is DTGVSQNPRHKITKRGQNVTFRCDPISEHNRLYWYRQTLGQGPEFLTYFQNEAQLEKSRLLSDRFSAERPKGSFSTLEIQRTEQGDSAMYLCASSLGLAGQETQYFGPGTRLLVL.

This chain links TRBV27 with TRBJ2-3; 7 bases agree with TRBD2. CDR1 and CDR2 (germline): MNHEY, SMNVEV (reference sequence). The CDR3 length is 15 residues. J gave up 6 bases and V 5 bases, and 11 bases lay outside the gene matches. The CDR3 DNA reads TGTGCCAGCAGTCCCGTGGGGGAGGGCCCCGATACGCAGTATTTT. This gives the protein CASSPVGEGPDTQYF.

The rearrangement links TRBV6-1 to TRBJ1-1; D is possibly TRBD1 (6 bases). Germline loops: CDR1 MNHNS, CDR2 SASEGT. Trimming cost V 8 bases and J 4 bases, with 20 bases left between them. The CDR3 sequence is 15 residues long. CDR3 DNA sequence: TGTGCCAGCGGTAATCGGGGGGCGCTGGTCACTGAAGCTTTCTTT. Translation gives CASGNRGALVTEAFF.

V and J are TRBV5-4 and TRBJ1-5, with 7 bases matching TRBD1. The CDR3 consists of 16 residues. The germline V gene has CDR1 SGHNT and CDR2 YYREEE (reference sequence). Trimming at V came to 3 bases and at J to 4 bases, leaving 10 bases not matched to a gene. The chain's CDR3 is CASSWRGQGKNQPQHF. The CDR3 nucleotides are TGTGCCAGCAGCTGGAGGGGGCAGGGAAAAAATCAGCCCCAGCATTTT.

The chain joins TRBV5-1 to TRBJ2-4; TRBD2 matches 11 bases. The CDR3 runs to 17 residues. Germline CDR1 SGHRS, CDR2 YFSETQ. With V trimmed by 4 bases and J by 1 base, 7 bases remained unmatched. The CDR3 protein is CASSDVAGGPAKNIQYF. DNA for the CDR3: TGCGCCAGCAGCGATGTAGCGGGAGGGCCGGCCAAAAACATTCAGTACTTC.

The gene calls are TRBV6-6 and TRBJ2-7; 7 bases agree with TRBD1. From germline, CDR1 is MNHNY and CDR2 SVGAGI (reference sequence). Trimming took 6 bases from V and 1 from J; bases not matched to a gene: 12. CDR3 length: 16 residues. In DNA, the CDR3 is TGTGCCAGCAGGCCCCTCCGGGACAGCAATTCCTACGAGCAGTACTTC. It yields the protein CASRPLRDSNSYEQYF.

V gene TRBV5-1 combines with J gene TRBJ2-7, with D possibly matching TRBD1 (5 bases). V lost 4 bases to trimming and J lost 2 bases, with 13 bases between them. The CDR3 sequence is 14 residues long. Germline V CDR1 and CDR2: SGHRS, YFSETQ. The CDR3 DNA is TGCGCCAGCAGCCAGACAGAGTTAACCTACGAGCAGTACTTC. This sequence encodes CASSQTELTYEQYF.

The V gene is TRBV19, the J gene TRBJ2-7, with 7 bases aligning to TRBD1. V lost 5 bases to trimming and J lost 0 bases; unmatched junction nucleotides: 10. CDR1 and CDR2 (germline): LNHDA, SQIVND (reference sequence). The CDR3 is 16 amino acids. The CDR3 loop is CASSGSGQSVSYEQYF. CDR3 DNA sequence: TGTGCCAGTAGTGGCTCGGGACAGTCGGTCTCCTACGAGCAGTACTTC.

The CDR3 is CASSRGQETQYF. The DNA for the CDR3 is TGCGCCAGCAGTCGGGGACAAGAGACCCAGTACTTC. The chain employs TRBV5-1 and TRBJ2-5; TRBD2 might be the D (5 bases). The V and J ends lost 5 bases and 2 bases respectively, with 7 bases between them. The CDR3 extends over 12 amino acids. Germline assignment: CDR1 SGHRS and CDR2 YFSETQ.

The chain recombines TRBV7-8 with TRBJ2-7; a possible D gene is TRBD2 (7 bases). The CDR3 is 17 residues long. Germline lookup yields CDR1 SGHVS and CDR2 FQNEAQ. V gave up 5 bases and J gave up 0 bases, with 20 bases separating them. CDR3 sequence (DNA): TGTGCCAGCAGCCAGCCACGCGGGGGCGGAAGCTCCTACGAGCAGTACTTC. It specifies CASSQPRGGGSSYEQYF.

CDR3 amino acids: CASSQTRGKYTGELFF. The CDR3, as DNA: TGTGCCAGCAGCCAGACAAGGGGCAAATACACCGGGGAGCTGTTTTTT. The genes are TRBV14 and TRBJ2-2, with D possibly matching TRBD1 (5 bases). CDR3 length equals 16 residues. From germline, CDR1 is SGHDN and CDR2 FVKESK. The germline V and J ends were trimmed by 3 bases and 3 bases, with 14 bases remaining between them.

This chain uses TRBV2 with TRBJ2-2; 7 bases map to TRBD1. V trimming: 6 bases; J trimming: 8 bases; junction bases outside the gene matches: 15. Germline V gene data show CDR1 as SNHLY and CDR2 as FYNNEI. The CDR3 has 16 amino acids. In DNA, the CDR3 is TGTGCCAGCAGCCTTGAGACAGGGCGGGTTAGAGGGGAGCTGTTTTTT. This sequence encodes CASSLETGRVRGELFF.

The CDR3 region has the DNA TGTGCCAGCAGTAAACAGGGGATCACTAATGAAAAACTGTTTTTT. This translates into CASSKQGITNEKLFF. This rearrangement joins TRBV6-1 to TRBJ1-4; 7 bases map to TRBD1. With V trimmed by 5 bases and J by 2 bases, 5 bases remained unmatched. The CDR3 runs to 15 residues. CDR1 and CDR2 from the germline V gene are MNHNS and SASEGT.

The V call is TRBV27, the J call TRBJ2-6, with a possible D match to TRBD1 (6 bases). Per the germline V gene, CDR1 is MNHEY and CDR2 is SMNVEV (reference sequence). The CDR3 sequence is 18 residues long. The V end lost 5 bases, the J end lost 0 bases, and 17 bases lay between the germline ends. The CDR3 spells CASSTLRTANSGANVLTF. In DNA, the CDR3 is TGTGCCAGCAGTACCCTCCGGACAGCCAACTCTGGGGCCAACGTCCTGACTTTC.

This chain uses TRBV11-2 with TRBJ2-7, with TRBD1 identical over 8 bases. The CDR3 has 16 amino acids. Germline assignment: CDR1 SGHAT and CDR2 FQNNGV. Trimming at V came to 1 base and at J to 2 bases, leaving 7 bases not matched to a gene. CDR3 DNA: TGTGCCAGCAGCTTAGGCCCCCAGGGGGCCGCCTACGAGCAGTACTTC. Translated: CASSLGPQGAAYEQYF.

CDR3 nucleotide sequence: TGCGCCAGCAGCGCTGAGATGGCCGGGGGGTTGGAGACCCAGTACTTC. It yields the protein CASSAEMAGGLETQYF. The chain joins TRBV5-1 to TRBJ2-5, with TRBD2 identical over 7 bases. CDR1 and CDR2 from the germline V gene are SGHRS and YFSETQ. J gave up 5 bases and V 4 bases, and 14 bases lay outside the gene matches. This CDR3 region has 16 residues.

The CDR3 nucleotides read TGTGCCAGCAGCTCCCAGGGCGCGGGGGGGAGCACCGGGGAGCTGTTTTTT. This translates into CASSSQGAGGSTGELFF. The chain is built from TRBV9 and TRBJ2-2; 9 nucleotides match TRBD2. The ends lost 4 bases at V and 4 bases at J; junction bases unmatched: 11. Germline V lookup: CDR1 SGDLS, CDR2 YYNGEE. This CDR3 contains 17 residues.

The chain couples TRBV14 to TRBJ2-5, with TRBD1 as a possible D gene (6 bases). The CDR3 consists of 18 residues. Germline V CDR1 and CDR2: SGHDN, FVKESK. V was cut by 4 bases and J by 4 bases, with 25 bases left in between. The CDR3 loop reads CASSPPRQVGSLRETQYF. The CDR3 coding sequence is TGTGCCAGCAGCCCCCCCAGACAGGTGGGGTCCCTCAGAGAGACCCAGTACTTC. Full variable domain (rest looked up from reference TRBV14 and TRBJ2-5): EAGVTQFPSHSVIEKGQTVTLRCDPISGHDNLYWYRRVMGKEIKFLLHFVKESKQDESGMPNNRFLAERTGGTYSTLKVQPAELEDSGVYFCASSPPRQVGSLRETQYFGPGTRLLVL.

The genes are TRBV6-9 and TRBJ2-1, with 9 bases aligning to TRBD1. CDR1 and CDR2 (germline): MNHGY, SVAAGI. V lost 6 bases and J lost 15; bases outside the gene matches: 15. The CDR3 covers 14 residues. CDR3 region: CASSPGTGFGLLFF. Here the CDR3 DNA reads TGTGCCAGCAGCCCCGGGACAGGGTTCGGTTTATTGTTCTTC.

This chain connects TRBV19 to TRBJ1-2; the D is unclear. V lost 6 bases, J lost 2 bases, and 10 bases lay in between. From germline, CDR1 is LNHDA and CDR2 SQIVND (reference sequence). The length of the CDR3 is 13 residues. CDR3 region: CASRFRGNYGYTF. The DNA of the CDR3 is TGTGCCAGTAGATTTCGGGGAAACTATGGCTACACCTTC.

J is TRBJ2-7 and V is TRBV5-4, with 7 bases fitting TRBD2. Germline CDR1 is SGHNT and CDR2 is YYREEE (reference sequence). The CDR3 contains 16 residues. With 4 bases clipped from V and 0 bases from J, the junction kept 10 bases outside the gene matches. The CDR3 protein is CASSRPLTGGSYEQYF. The DNA of the CDR3 is TGTGCCAGCAGCCGACCCCTAACGGGGGGCTCCTACGAGCAGTACTTC.

The chain couples TRBV7-3 to TRBJ2-7, with D possibly being TRBD1 (5 bases). Germline CDR1 and CDR2: SGHTA and FQGTGA. V shed 2 bases and J shed 9 bases, with 20 bases lying between them. The CDR3 spans 15 residues. The CDR3 region is CASSLETGQLRGQYF. The CDR3 DNA reads TGTGCCAGCAGCTTAGAAACAGGTCAGCTTCGTGGGCAGTACTTC.

The chain links TRBV11-2 to TRBJ2-5; tentatively, D is TRBD2 (7 bases). Germline V gene lookup returns CDR1 SGHAT and CDR2 FQNNGV. V was trimmed by 0 bases and J by 2 bases, leaving 13 bases between them. The CDR3 runs 16 residues. In DNA, the CDR3 is TGTGCCAGCAGCTTAGAAGGGGGGGGGTATCAAGAGACCCAGTACTTC. Its protein is CASSLEGGGYQETQYF.

By frequency in the sample, this clone is medium-sized. The chain carries TRBV7-8 and TRBJ2-1; D is perhaps TRBD1 (6 bases). This CDR3 is built from 15 residues. Germline V gene sequence: CDR1 SGHVS, CDR2 FQNEAQ. Trimming pared 5 bases from V and 7 bases from J, leaving 18 bases between. Written as DNA, the CDR3 is TGTGCCAGCAGCCTCAACCCGGGACAACAGAATGAGCAGTTCTTC. Amino acid sequence: CASSLNPGQQNEQFF.

As for this clone: The junction does not match germline at one end; this may be a read error. The rearrangement links TRBV7-3 to TRBJ2-7; TRBD2 aligns across 8 bases. CDR1 SGHTA and CDR2 FQGTGA come from the germline V gene. This CDR3 comprises 15 residues. The CDR3 nucleotides are TGTGCCAGCAGCGTAACTAGCGGAGTCTCCTACGAGCAGTACTTC. Translation gives CASSVTSGVSYEQYF.

The V call is TRBV18, the J call TRBJ1-3; unclear D gene. Trimming stripped 0 bases from V and 4 bases from J, with 16 bases between. This CDR3 comprises 17 residues. The germline V gene encodes CDR1 KGHSH and CDR2 LQKENI. CDR3 residues: CASSPPVSGLRGNTIYF. CDR3 nucleotides: TGTGCCAGCTCACCACCGGTATCGGGTTTGCGAGGAAACACCATATATTTT.